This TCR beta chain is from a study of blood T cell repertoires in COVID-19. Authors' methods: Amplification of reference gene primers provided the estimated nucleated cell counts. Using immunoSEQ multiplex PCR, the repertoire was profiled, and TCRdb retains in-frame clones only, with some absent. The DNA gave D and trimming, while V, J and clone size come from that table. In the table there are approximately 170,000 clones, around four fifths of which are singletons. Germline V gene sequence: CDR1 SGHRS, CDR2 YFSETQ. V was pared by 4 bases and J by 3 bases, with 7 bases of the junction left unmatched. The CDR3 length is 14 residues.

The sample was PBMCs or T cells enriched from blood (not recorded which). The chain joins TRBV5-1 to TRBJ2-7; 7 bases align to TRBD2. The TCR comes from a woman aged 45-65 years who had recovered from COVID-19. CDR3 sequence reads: CASSPGSGDYEQYV. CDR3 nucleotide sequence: TGCGCCAGCAGCCCCGGGAGCGGGGACTACGAGCAGTACGTC.